The TCR beta chain described here comes from a study of T-cell memory formation after mild COVID-19. V dropped 0 bases and J dropped 4; count of bases not matched to a gene: 8. Germline assignment: CDR1 SGHTA and CDR2 FQGTGA. CDR3 size: 17 residues. TCRdb re-called the 5' RACE reads with MiXCR, one entry per CDR3 protein. The sample records a few hundred thousand distinct CDR3 sequences, about 17% being singletons. With respect to this clonotype: Its specificity is not known.

Broader study findings: Balance between CD4 and CD8 was seen in clones contracting day 15 to 85, and a CD4+ lean was seen in later expanders.

The sequence came from a man younger than 30 who had mild COVID-19 (a few samples of this study predate the infection). Cell type and time point are not known. The chain employs TRBV7-3 and TRBJ2-3; 9 nucleotides agree with TRBD1. Sequencing input: PBMCs or a T cell subset sorted from them (not recorded which). CDR3 nucleotide sequence: TGTGCCAGCAGCTTAACCTCCGGGACAGGGTTTTCAGATACGCAGTATTTT. This encodes CASSLTSGTGFSDTQYF. Full variable domain (remainder filled in from reference TRBV7-3 and TRBJ2-3): GAGVSQTPSNKVTEKGKYVELRCDPISGHTALYWYRQSLGQGPEFLIYFQGTGAADDSGLPNDRFFAVRPEGSVSTLKIQRTERGDSAVYLCASSLTSGTGFSDTQYFGPGTRLTVL.